This passage covers 24 T cell receptor beta chains from one sample sequenced in a study of CD8 T cell repertoires and HIV-1 epitope variants (dated by TCRdb to about 2020). The library relied on the immunoSEQ multiplex PCR assay. The table comes from immuneACCESS by way of TCRdb, which keeps in-frame sequences with V and J called. Part of the clones is missing from these tables; in studies checked, under half for an unresolved V gene and the rest for unknown reasons. The sample table lists tens of thousands of clones, just under 75% of them with a count of one. The ten largest clones represent 20% to 30% of the sample. The sequencing input was uncultured baseline CD8+ T cells from peripheral blood mononuclear cells (PBMCs). These receptors originate from a male donor with HIV.

The chain employs TRBV15 and TRBJ1-2; TRBD1 matches at 7 bases. V shed 6 bases, J shed 5 bases, and the junction held 9 bases outside the gene matches. This CDR3 is 14 amino acids long. Germline V gene sequence: CDR1 LNHNV, CDR2 YYDKDF (reference sequence). CDR3 nucleotide sequence: TGTGCCACCAGTGAGGGGGCTCGTCTATATGGCTACACCTTC. Translation gives CATSEGARLYGYTF.

The chain couples TRBV25-1 to TRBJ1-2; 8 nucleotides line up with TRBD1. Losses at the gene ends were 7 bases for V and 4 bases for J; bases not matched to a gene: 2. The CDR3 covers 12 residues. CDR1 is MGHDK, CDR2 SYGVNS, per germline. This CDR3 is CASTDRGYGYTF. CDR3 nucleotides: TGTGCCAGCACCGACAGGGGCTATGGCTACACCTTC.

The chain combines TRBV30 with TRBJ1-2; D not resolved. Germline-derived CDR1 and CDR2 are GTSNPN and SVGIG (reference sequence). The CDR3 extends over 14 amino acids. Between the trimmed V and J ends, which lost 1 base and 3 bases, there was a span of 12 bases. This chain's CDR3 is CAWSGETLYYGYTF. The CDR3 DNA follows: TGTGCCTGGAGTGGTGAGACACTCTACTATGGCTACACCTTC.

The rearrangement uses TRBV5-1 and TRBJ1-2; the match to TRBD1 covers 8 bases. Per the germline V gene, CDR1 is SGHRS and CDR2 is YFSETQ. V dropped 3 bases and J dropped 4; count of bases not matched to a gene: 5. The CDR3 totals 14 residues. The CDR3 nucleotides are TGCGCCAGCAGCTCGGACGGGACAGGCTATGGCTACACCTTC. Its translation is CASSSDGTGYGYTF.

The chain is built from TRBV7-9 and TRBJ2-5; 9 positions match TRBD1. The assigned J gene may be wrong: the sequence end matches TRBJ2-7 better. Per the germline V gene, CDR1 is SEHNR and CDR2 is FQNEAQ (reference sequence). CDR3 length equals 15 residues. DNA for the CDR3: TGTGCCAGCAGCTTAGTCCCGGACAGGGGCTACGAGCAGTACTTC. Its translation: CASSLVPDRGYEQYF.

The chain uses TRBV5-1 and TRBJ2-7; 12 positions match TRBD2. V was pared by 5 bases and J by 3 bases, with 3 bases of the junction left unmatched. This CDR3 spans 14 amino acids. Germline assignment: CDR1 SGHRS and CDR2 YFSETQ. CDR3 amino acids: CASRWTSGVYEQYF. The CDR3 DNA follows: TGCGCCAGCAGATGGACTAGCGGGGTCTACGAGCAGTACTTC.

This clone was detected once. This chain links TRBV6-1 with TRBJ1-2; a possible D gene is TRBD1 (6 bases). CDR1 MNHNS and CDR2 SASEGT come from the germline V gene. Deletions cut 7 bases from V and 0 bases from J, with 12 bases between. The CDR3 has 14 residues. CDR3 amino acids: CASNPQGTNYGYTF. The CDR3 DNA is TGTGCCAGCAATCCACAGGGAACTAACTATGGCTACACCTTC.

J is TRBJ1-2 and V is TRBV7-8; the D gene is possibly TRBD1 (6 bases). CDR1 and CDR2 (germline): SGHVS, FQNEAQ. There are 15 residues in the CDR3. V was trimmed by 1 base and J by 9 bases, leaving 18 bases between them. The CDR3 nucleotides are TGTGCCAGCAGCTTAGATCCCCCCCGACAGGCCCGCTACACCTTC. This sequence encodes CASSLDPPRQARYTF.

J is TRBJ2-7 and V is TRBV7-9, with D tentatively TRBD1 (6 bases). Germline-derived CDR1 and CDR2 are SEHNR and FQNEAQ (reference sequence). This CDR3 is 13 amino acids long. V was cut by 5 bases and J by 2 bases, with 10 bases left in between. The DNA of the CDR3 is TGTGCCAGCAGCCGAGGGGGTACCTACGAGCAGTACTTC. Encoded protein: CASSRGGTYEQYF.

The V gene is TRBV5-1, the J gene TRBJ1-1; tentative D call: TRBD1 (6 bases). V lost 0 bases, J lost 4 bases, and 7 bases lay in between. The CDR3 contains 13 residues. The germline CDR1 and CDR2 sequences are SGHRS and YFSETQ. The CDR3 is CASSLAQGTEAFF. DNA of the CDR3: TGCGCCAGCAGCTTGGCACAGGGCACTGAAGCTTTCTTT.

This clone was counted between two and nine times. The chain has TRBV5-4 and TRBJ2-1; 10 bases align to TRBD2. The CDR3 contains 18 residues. V lost 5 bases and J lost 4; bases outside the gene matches: 15. Germline-derived CDR1 and CDR2 are SGHNT and YYREEE (reference sequence). CDR3: CASSPGAGLAEKYNEQFF. The DNA for the CDR3 is TGTGCCAGCAGTCCTGGGGCTGGACTAGCGGAAAAATACAATGAGCAGTTCTTC.

The chain links TRBV29-1 to TRBJ2-1; D is undetermined. This CDR3 is built from 13 residues. Germline lookup yields CDR1 SQVTM and CDR2 ANQGSEA. The ends were cut back, 8 bases at V and 3 bases at J, with 14 bases in the middle. Here the CDR3 reads CSPVLDNYNEQFF. In nucleotides, the CDR3 is TGCAGCCCTGTCTTAGACAACTACAATGAGCAGTTCTTC.

This clone was found a few times. The chain links TRBV10-3 to TRBJ1-1, with D uncertain. The CDR3 totals 15 residues. The V and J ends lost 0 bases and 3 bases respectively, with 11 bases between them. Germline CDR1 and CDR2: ENHRY and SYGVKD. CDR3 sequence reads: CAISESPESYTEAFF. The CDR3 region has the DNA TGTGCCATCAGTGAGTCCCCAGAATCGTACACTGAAGCTTTCTTT.

The gene calls are TRBV2 and TRBJ2-2; D uncertain. This CDR3 comprises 15 residues. Germline loops: CDR1 SNHLY, CDR2 FYNNEI. V was trimmed by 2 bases and J by 4 bases, leaving 11 bases between them. Here the CDR3 DNA reads TGTGCCAGCAGTGAAAGTAGGGCGATCACCGGGGAGCTGTTTTTT. Encoded protein: CASSESRAITGELFF.

V gene TRBV6-1 combines with J gene TRBJ2-5; D may match TRBD1 or TRBD2 (5 bases each). The germline V gene has CDR1 MNHNS and CDR2 SASEGT. CDR3 length: 13 residues. V lost 5 bases and J 4 bases, leaving 11 bases between the germline ends. CDR3 sequence reads: CASSRDGSETQYF. DNA for the CDR3: TGTGCCAGCAGTAGGGACGGCTCAGAGACCCAGTACTTC.

This clone was seen only a few times. This chain uses TRBV6-5 with TRBJ2-2; weak D call: TRBD2 (5 bases). The germline CDR1 and CDR2 sequences are MNHEY and SVGAGI. Trimming pared 6 bases from V and 2 bases from J, leaving 10 bases between. CDR3 length: 14 amino acids. CDR3 bases: TGTGCCAGCAGACTGGGAGCAAACACCGGGGAGCTGTTTTTT. This sequence encodes CASRLGANTGELFF.

In the case of this clone: Other DNA sequences in the sample encode the same CDR3. V usage is TRBV5-1 and J usage is TRBJ2-7, with 10 positions matching TRBD2. Germline CDR1 and CDR2: SGHRS and YFSETQ. CDR3 length equals 14 residues. The V segment lost 3 bases and the J segment 5 bases; nucleotides outside the gene matches: 5. The CDR3 region is CASSWGLAGDEQYF. CDR3 sequence (DNA): TGCGCCAGCAGCTGGGGGCTAGCGGGAGACGAGCAGTACTTC.

This clone turned up a few times. The rearrangement uses TRBV30 and TRBJ1-4; 9 bases line up with TRBD1. The V segment lost 2 bases and the J segment 8 bases; nucleotides outside the gene matches: 6. Germline lookup yields CDR1 GTSNPN and CDR2 SVGIG (reference sequence). This CDR3 comprises 14 residues. For the CDR3, the DNA is TGTGCCTGGAGTACTCGGACAGGGGTGGAAAAACTGTTTTTT. It encodes CAWSTRTGVEKLFF.

V and J are TRBV28 and TRBJ1-2; D remains unclear. Trimming shortened V by 6 bases and J by 8 bases, and 7 bases separated the two germline ends. CDR1 is MDHEN, CDR2 SYDVKM, per germline. The CDR3 totals 10 residues. DNA for the CDR3: TGTGCCAGCAGCCGAAGGGGCTACACCTTC. Its protein product is CASSRRGYTF.

The chain recombines TRBV6-1 with TRBJ2-3; 7 nucleotides align to TRBD1. Trimming at V came to 6 bases and at J to 7 bases, leaving 10 bases not matched to a gene. The germline V gene has CDR1 MNHNS and CDR2 SASEGT. CDR3 length: 14 amino acids. CDR3 bases: TGTGCCAGCAGCTCGGACAGGTTCTCGTATACGCAGTATTTT. Amino acid sequence: CASSSDRFSYTQYF.

The V gene is TRBV4-1, the J gene TRBJ1-1; D unresolved. This CDR3 region has 14 residues. CDR1 and CDR2 (germline): MGHRA, YSYEKL. Trimming left V 6 bases short and J 4 bases short, with 15 bases between. The CDR3 loop reads CASSLYTGSTEAFF. The CDR3 DNA follows: TGCGCCAGCAGTCTATACACGGGATCCACTGAAGCTTTCTTT.

This rearrangement joins TRBV6-5 to TRBJ2-7; TRBD2 matches at 11 bases. Germline values: CDR1 MNHEY, CDR2 SVGAGI. J was trimmed by 5 bases and V by 5 bases; bases with no gene match: 5. This CDR3 has 14 amino acids. CDR3 region: CASSQGTSGNEQYF. CDR3 DNA sequence: TGTGCCAGCAGTCAAGGGACTAGCGGAAACGAGCAGTACTTC.

The chain couples TRBV4-2 to TRBJ2-3, with D unresolved. The V gene's germline CDR1 is LGHNA and CDR2 YNFKEQ. This CDR3 region has 14 residues. Trimming took 4 bases from V and 0 from J, leaving 8 bases between them. DNA for the CDR3: TGTGCCAGCAGCCTTGACTCGAGCACAGATACGCAGTATTTT. Translation gives CASSLDSSTDTQYF.

J is TRBJ2-7 and V is TRBV5-1, with D possibly TRBD1 on 6 matching bases. CDR1 is SGHRS and CDR2 is YFSETQ in the germline V gene. The V and J ends lost 4 bases and 5 bases respectively, with 19 bases between them. This CDR3 is 15 amino acids long. The CDR3 region is CASSGYQGRSDEQYF. The CDR3 coding sequence is TGCGCCAGCAGCGGCTATCAGGGGCGAAGCGACGAGCAGTACTTC.